This T cell receptor (beta chain) is from a study of vaccination effects on CD4 cells after COVID-19. Viral peptide pools were used in the ViraFEST assay to expand antigen-specific CD4+ T cells, and sequencing came afterward. Upon completion of about eleven days in culture, CD4+ T cells were isolated. All study participants received two doses of BNT162b2 or mRNA-1273 vaccine. Cultures got half-medium changes with IL-2 on days 3 and 7. Assay: immunoSEQ multiplex PCR; the TCRdb copy retains only in-frame clones and omits some. The sample consists of about 72,000 clones, about 80% of them appearing once. A note on this clone: The antigen is not known.

Germline CDR1 is SGHAT and CDR2 is FQDESV (reference sequence). Trimming pared 4 bases from V and 1 base from J, leaving 7 bases between. CDR3 length equals 13 residues. The sequence derives from a human donor who received a COVID-19 vaccine. The rearrangement links TRBV11-1 to TRBJ1-1; D call uncertain. The sample consisted of CD4+ T cells from PBMCs cultured with HCoV-229E spike peptides, taken after COVID-19 vaccination. CDR3 loop: CASSYPGNTEAFF. Written as DNA, the CDR3 is TGTGCCAGCAGCTACCCTGGGAACACTGAAGCTTTCTTT.